This T cell receptor beta chain was sequenced for a study of T cells after yellow fever vaccination. Study context: Fractions containing few cells were prepared with SMART-Seq v4 Ultra Low Input.

This clonotype was seen at least ten times. The V gene lost 6 bases and the J gene lost 14 bases, with 20 bases spanning the gap. Germline V gene sequence: CDR1 DFQATT, CDR2 SNEGSKA (reference sequence). This CDR3 region has 12 residues. MiXCR was run by TCRdb on the 5' RACE reads, yielding one entry per CDR3 protein. The sample holds over 110,000 distinct CDR3 sequences, around 7.7% seen once. This chain uses TRBV20-1 with TRBJ2-4, with a possible D match to TRBD2 (5 bases). Source: CD4+ T cells sorted from PBMCs, taken 5 days after the yellow fever booster vaccination. This clonotype was sampled from a man aged 25-45 years who received the YFV17D yellow fever vaccine. The CDR3 DNA sequence: TGCAGTGCCCCATTGGCTAGCCTCGGGGAGTACTTC. This encodes CSAPLASLGEYF.